Listed below are T cell receptor beta chains from one sample, sequenced in a study of T cell repertoires in cytomegalovirus infection. The antigens for these receptors are not known. TCRdb reanalysed the reads using MiXCR and keeps one entry per CDR3 protein. The data contain some 800,000 distinct CDR3 sequences, almost 30% of them seen just once; the ten biggest clones take up 10% to 15%. Sample: cultured CD8+ T cells from PBMCs, taken from culture after CMV antigen stimulation. All receptors derive from a human donor in good health (CMV status not recorded). Some clones in this sample may be carry-over from other donors' samples. The CDR3 runs from the conserved cysteine through the conserved F or W. Each record gives: D gene, V gene, CDR3 length, J gene, clone size, CDR3 protein, CDR3 DNA. A D gene is named only where the DNA matches it firmly. A row's size may be missing; if present it is once, few, many or a size class.

.	TRBV6-1	14	TRBJ1-2	.	CASSFGPVVDGYTF	TGTGCCAGCAGTTTCGGACCGGTGGTCGATGGCTACACCTTC
.	TRBV6-5	13	TRBJ1-2	many	CASSYRGLGGYTF	TGTGCCAGCAGTTACAGGGGGTTGGGAGGCTACACCTTC
.	TRBV12-3/TRBV12-4	15	TRBJ2-5	few	CASSLRSHSQETQYF	TGTGCCAGCAGTTTACGATCCCACTCCCAAGAGACCCAGTACTTC
.	TRBV7-8	12	TRBJ2-1	many	CASSYYGNEQFF	TGTGCCAGCAGCTACTATGGGAATGAGCAGTTCTTC
.	TRBV27	13	TRBJ2-3	.	CASSWSGTDTQYF	TGTGCCAGCAGTTGGTCCGGCACAGATACGCAGTATTTT
TRBD1	TRBV7-2	16	TRBJ1-5	.	CASRRGQARYSQPQHF	TGTGCCAGCAGACGAGGACAGGCAAGGTACAGTCAGCCCCAGCATTTT
TRBD1	TRBV4-3	14	TRBJ1-2	.	CASSHTGGGYGYTF	TGCGCCAGCAGCCATACAGGGGGCGGCTATGGCTACACCTTC
.	TRBV4-1	13	TRBJ2-2	many	CASSQDFTGELFF	TGCGCCAGCAGCCAAGACTTCACCGGGGAGCTGTTTTTT
TRBD1	TRBV7-9	16	TRBJ1-2	few	CASSPPGTVVNYGYTF	TGTGCCAGCAGCCCCCCCGGGACAGTTGTTAACTATGGCTACACCTTC
.	TRBV7-9	13	TRBJ1-1	.	CASSLGTGGVAFF	TGTGCCAGCAGCTTAGGGACTGGGGGTGTAGCTTTCTTT
.	TRBV7-2	16	TRBJ2-3	.	CASSPKGRKRTDTQYF	TGTGCCAGCAGCCCGAAAGGGCGTAAACGCACAGATACGCAGTATTTT
.	TRBV7-3	15	TRBJ2-3	few	CASSQTGRITDTQYF	TGTGCCAGCAGCCAAACAGGACGGATCACAGATACGCAGTATTTT
.	TRBV2	16	TRBJ2-6	.	CASSEVSFSGANVLTF	TGTGCCAGCAGTGAAGTCTCGTTCTCTGGGGCCAACGTCCTGACTTTC
.	TRBV19	13	TRBJ1-5	.	CASSNSGNQPQHF	TGTGCCAGTAGTAATTCCGGGAATCAGCCCCAGCATTTT
.	TRBV7-9	14	TRBJ1-4	.	CASSLQQGGEKLFF	TGTGCCAGCAGCTTACAACAGGGAGGCGAAAAACTGTTTTTT
.	TRBV20-1	17	TRBJ2-2	.	CSAIPRQGPRWIGELFF	TGCAGTGCTATTCCTAGGCAGGGGCCGCGGTGGATCGGGGAGCTGTTTTTT
.	TRBV19	15	TRBJ1-5	.	CASSITDSTGQPQHF	TGTGCCAGTAGTATAACAGACTCCACCGGACAGCCCCAGCATTTT
.	TRBV13	16	TRBJ1-5	.	CARTSGGAAGNQPQHF	TGTGCCAGGACTTCCGGAGGGGCGGCAGGTAATCAGCCCCAGCATTTT
.	TRBV12-3/TRBV12-4	14	TRBJ1-1	few	CASSWDTMNTEAFF	TGTGCCAGCAGTTGGGACACCATGAACACTGAAGCTTTCTTT
.	TRBV15	15	TRBJ1-5	.	CATSGDLGGNQPQHF	TGTGCCACTTCGGGAGACTTGGGAGGCAATCAGCCCCAGCATTTT
.	TRBV20-1	13	TRBJ2-7	.	CSARGQGFYEQYF	TGCAGTGCTAGAGGGCAGGGTTTCTACGAGCAGTACTTC
.	TRBV29-1	12	TRBJ2-2	few	CSVWQGTGELFF	TGCAGCGTTTGGCAGGGGACCGGGGAGCTGTTTTTT
TRBD2	TRBV4-1	15	TRBJ2-7	few	CASSQGGQASYEQYF	TGCGCCAGCAGCCAGGGAGGGCAGGCCTCCTACGAGCAGTACTTC
TRBD1	TRBV15	16	TRBJ2-3	few	CATSRLGTGLTDTQYF	TGTGCCACCAGCAGACTTGGGACAGGGTTGACAGATACGCAGTATTTT
.	TRBV7-6	12	TRBJ2-2	.	CASSSNTQELFF	TGTGCCAGCAGCTCCAATACCCAGGAGCTGTTTTTT
TRBD2	TRBV7-8	15	TRBJ2-1	.	CASSSGLAGGYEQFF	TGTGCCAGCAGCTCGGGACTAGCGGGGGGGTATGAGCAGTTCTTC
TRBD2	TRBV27	17	TRBJ2-7	few	CASSLIKRSGVHYEQYF	TGTGCCAGCAGTTTGATTAAGCGCAGCGGGGTGCACTACGAGCAGTACTTC
TRBD2	TRBV12-3/TRBV12-4	13	TRBJ2-1	few	CATSGGALHEQFF	TGTGCCACCAGCGGGGGGGCACTCCATGAGCAGTTCTTC
.	TRBV4-2	15	TRBJ1-1	.	CASSQAIQVGTEAFF	TGTGCCAGCAGCCAAGCGATCCAGGTAGGGACTGAAGCTTTCTTT
.	TRBV2	13	TRBJ1-2	.	CASSDVGSYGYTF	TGTGCCAGCAGTGACGTAGGAAGCTATGGCTACACCTTC
TRBD1	TRBV10-2	15	TRBJ1-4	.	CASSGTGEANEKLFF	TGCGCCAGCAGTGGAACAGGGGAGGCTAATGAAAAACTGTTTTTT
TRBD1	TRBV2	14	TRBJ1-6	few	CAILDRAYNSPLHF	TGTGCCATTCTCGACAGGGCCTATAATTCACCCCTCCACTTT